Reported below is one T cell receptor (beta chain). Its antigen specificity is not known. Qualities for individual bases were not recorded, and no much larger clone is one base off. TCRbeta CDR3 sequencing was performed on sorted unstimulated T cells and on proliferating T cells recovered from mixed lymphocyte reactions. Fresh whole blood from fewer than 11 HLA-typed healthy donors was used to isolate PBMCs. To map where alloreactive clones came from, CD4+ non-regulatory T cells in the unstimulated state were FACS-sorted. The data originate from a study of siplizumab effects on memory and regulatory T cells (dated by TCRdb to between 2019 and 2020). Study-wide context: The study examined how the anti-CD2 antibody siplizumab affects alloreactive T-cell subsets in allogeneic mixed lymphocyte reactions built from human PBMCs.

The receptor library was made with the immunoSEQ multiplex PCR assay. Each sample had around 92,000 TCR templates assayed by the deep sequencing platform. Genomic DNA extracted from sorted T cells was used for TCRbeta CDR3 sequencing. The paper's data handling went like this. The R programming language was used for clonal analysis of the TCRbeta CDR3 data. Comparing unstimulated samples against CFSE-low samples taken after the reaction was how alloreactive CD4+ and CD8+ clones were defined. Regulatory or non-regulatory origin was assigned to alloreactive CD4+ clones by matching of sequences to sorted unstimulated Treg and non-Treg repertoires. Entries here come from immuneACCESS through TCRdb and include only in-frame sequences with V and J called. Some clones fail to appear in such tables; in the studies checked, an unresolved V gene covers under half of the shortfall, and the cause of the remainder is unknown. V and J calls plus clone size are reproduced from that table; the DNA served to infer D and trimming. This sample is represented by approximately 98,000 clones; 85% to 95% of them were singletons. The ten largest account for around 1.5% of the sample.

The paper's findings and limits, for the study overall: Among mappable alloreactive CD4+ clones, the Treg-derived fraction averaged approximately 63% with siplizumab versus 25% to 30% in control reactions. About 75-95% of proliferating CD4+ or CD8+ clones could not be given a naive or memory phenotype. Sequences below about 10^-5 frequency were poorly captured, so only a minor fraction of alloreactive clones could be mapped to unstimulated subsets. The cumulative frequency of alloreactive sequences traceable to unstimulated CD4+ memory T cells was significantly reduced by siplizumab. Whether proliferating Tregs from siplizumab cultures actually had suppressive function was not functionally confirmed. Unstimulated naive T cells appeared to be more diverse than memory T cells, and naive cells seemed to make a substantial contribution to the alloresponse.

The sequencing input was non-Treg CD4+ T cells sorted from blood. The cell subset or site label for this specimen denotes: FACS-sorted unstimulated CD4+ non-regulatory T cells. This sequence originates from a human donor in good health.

The CDR3 protein is CASSLSVTGELFF. The DNA is TGTGCCAGCAGCTTATCGGTCACCGGGGAGCTGTTTTTT. Rearrangement joined TRBV7-3 to TRBJ2-2; too little of a D gene remains to name it. The CDR3 spans 13 residues, from the cysteine through the phenylalanine. Only CDR3 DNA remains: 39 bases, in frame from the first base. The junction carries 5 bases between V and J, which are trimmed by 2 bases and 4 bases respectively. CDR1 is given as SGHTA and CDR2 as FQGTGA, both from the germline V gene.